This T cell receptor beta chain was found in a study of circulating and synovial CD4+ cells in juvenile arthritis (dated by TCRdb to between 2012 and 2015). Study-level background: Within each patient, the study compared the TCRbeta CDR3 repertoires of three groups: circulating HLA-DR+ CD4 T cells, bulk blood CD4 T cells, and synovial CD4 T cells. Repertoire sequencing was performed with the aim of confirming enrichment of synovial clonotypes in a circulating synovial-like CD4 T cell subset. The paper's findings and limits, for the study overall: Because overlap with synovium was found to increase with sequencing depth, the full repertoire overlap was likely underestimated by the measured shared-clonotype fractions. The difference between circulating pathogenic-like lymphocytes and bulk blood T cells was not detected by traditional Vbeta family usage analysis. Circulating pathogenic-like lymphocytes clustered with synovial T cells and shared a substantially higher fraction of CDR3 sequences with synovium than bulk blood. Because T cell genome counts in CPL samples and bulk blood CD4 samples differed by at least an order of magnitude, sample-size effects were addressed. Compared with bulk blood CD4 repertoires, both the synovial and the circulating pathogenic-like lymphocyte repertoires were less diverse, and some CPL samples were as oligoclonal as synovium.

Including the terminal cysteine and phenylalanine, the CDR3 comprises 9 residues. Only the CDR3 DNA stays, 27 bases, in frame from base 1. CDR1 SGHTS and CDR2 YDEGEE were looked up in the germline V gene. Library prep was done by the immunoSEQ multiplex PCR assay. TCRbeta CDR3 sequencing was performed as a commercial service by an external provider. The original methods were these. The analyses used productive nucleotide sequences together with amino acid sequences obtained by in silico translation. Diversity was quantified by Renyi entropy over a range of alpha values, with sample size equalised by taking the median of 200 repeated subsamples. Pairwise repertoire distance was calculated as one minus the Chao-modified Jaccard index, correcting for under-sampling, and used for clustering. Frequency-weighted overlap with synovial clonotypes was computed at 200 sample sizes with 200 draws without replacement at each size, and the value at the size of the smaller sample was reported. The source is immuneACCESS, and TCRdb retained only in-frame sequences with V and J called. Part of the clones is not carried over; for the studies checked, unresolved V genes explain less than half of this, and the remainder is unexplained. V and J calls plus clone size are reproduced from that table; the DNA served to infer D and trimming. Present in this sample are over 15,000 clones, under 95% of which were seen just once. The top ten constitute 0.65% to 0.9% of the sample.

Worth noting for this clone: Its binding antigen is unknown. Germline and junction disagree at one end, which may indicate a read error.

The sequenced samples were obtained from patients with active juvenile idiopathic arthritis. Sorting was carried out immediately after cells were thawed, and dead cells were excluded with Live/Dead Fixable Near-IR Stain. The sequencing sample was made of CD4+ T cells from blood. In this chain, TRBV5-8 is recombined with TRBJ1-2; there is no confident call for the D gene. This clonotype was obtained from a human donor with juvenile idiopathic arthritis. The CDR3 in this case is CASSFLKSF. The sequenced DNA is TGTGCCAGCAGCTTCCTCAAGAGCTTC.